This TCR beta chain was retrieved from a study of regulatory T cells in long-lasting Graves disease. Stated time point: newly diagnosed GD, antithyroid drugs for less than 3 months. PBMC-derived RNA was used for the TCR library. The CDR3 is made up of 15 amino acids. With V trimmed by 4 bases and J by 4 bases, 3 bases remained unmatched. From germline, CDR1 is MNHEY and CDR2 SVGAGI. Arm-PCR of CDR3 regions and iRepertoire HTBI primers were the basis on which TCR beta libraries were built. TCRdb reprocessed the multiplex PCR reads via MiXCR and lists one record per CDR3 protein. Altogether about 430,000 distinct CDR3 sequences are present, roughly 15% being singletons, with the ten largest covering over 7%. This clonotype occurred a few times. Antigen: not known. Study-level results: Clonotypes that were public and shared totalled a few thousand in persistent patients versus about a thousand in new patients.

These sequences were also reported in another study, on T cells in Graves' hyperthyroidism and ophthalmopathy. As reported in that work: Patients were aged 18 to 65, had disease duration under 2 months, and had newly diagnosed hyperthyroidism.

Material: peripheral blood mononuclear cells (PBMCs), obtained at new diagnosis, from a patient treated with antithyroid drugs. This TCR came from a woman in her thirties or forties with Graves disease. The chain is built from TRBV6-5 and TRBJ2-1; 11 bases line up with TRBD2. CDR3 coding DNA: TGTGCCAGCAGTTCACTAGCGGGAGAGTACAATGAGCAGTTCTTC. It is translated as CASSSLAGEYNEQFF.